These 21 T cell receptor beta chains originate from one sample sequenced in a study of cytomegalovirus exposure and HLA in healthy donors. Assay: immunoSEQ multiplex PCR; the TCRdb copy retains only in-frame clones and omits some. The data hold roughly 120,000 clones, with about nine tenths observed a single time. Sample: PBMCs. The receptors shown here come from a man between 18 and 35 years old in good health and CMV-seropositive.

The rearrangement uses TRBV28 and TRBJ1-1; no definite D call. The V end was cut by 4 bases, the J end by 4 bases, with 10 bases between. The CDR3 has 13 amino acids. Per the germline V gene, CDR1 is MDHEN and CDR2 is SYDVKM. CDR3 nucleotides: TGTGCCAGCAGTTCCGTCAGTACCACTGAAGCTTTCTTT. This gives the protein CASSSVSTTEAFF.

This chain uses TRBV4-1 with TRBJ1-5; 7 nucleotides agree with TRBD1. From germline, CDR1 is MGHRA and CDR2 YSYEKL. This CDR3 contains 15 residues. J lost 3 bases, V lost 4 bases, and 6 bases had no gene match. The CDR3 DNA is TGCGCCAGCAGCCCCGGACAGGTGGACAATCAGCCCCAGCATTTT. This translates into CASSPGQVDNQPQHF.

The rearrangement uses TRBV4-1 and TRBJ2-1; D perhaps matches TRBD2 (5 bases). Deletions cut 1 base from V and 2 bases from J, with 6 bases between. The germline V gene has CDR1 MGHRA and CDR2 YSYEKL. The CDR3 loop spans 14 amino acids. CDR3 sequence: CASSQAGAYNEQFF. CDR3 in DNA: TGCGCCAGCAGCCAAGCCGGGGCCTACAATGAGCAGTTCTTC.

The V and J genes are TRBV11-2 and TRBJ2-7; D gene uncertain. Germline lookup yields CDR1 SGHAT and CDR2 FQNNGV. V was pared by 3 bases and J by 7 bases, with 4 bases between. The CDR3 loop spans 10 amino acids. The CDR3: CASSFREQYF. DNA of the CDR3: TGTGCCAGCAGCTTTCGGGAGCAGTACTTC.

This chain links TRBV9 with TRBJ2-5; 9 bases line up with TRBD2. The V and J ends lost 6 bases and 5 bases, in that order; junction bases with no gene match: 8. The CDR3 totals 14 residues. Germline V lookup: CDR1 SGDLS, CDR2 YYNGEE. The CDR3 DNA follows: TGTGCCAGCACCTCCGGGACTAGCCCCGAGACCCAGTACTTC. Translation: CASTSGTSPETQYF.

This clone was seen a handful of times. The chain has TRBV5-4 and TRBJ2-2; 9 nucleotides align to TRBD1. Germline-derived CDR1 and CDR2 are SGHNT and YYREEE (reference sequence). J lost 0 bases, V lost 5 bases, and 5 bases had no gene match. This CDR3 spans 16 amino acids. The CDR3, as DNA: TGTGCCAGCAGTTGGGGACAGGGATCGAACACCGGGGAGCTGTTTTTT. It is translated as CASSWGQGSNTGELFF.

The rearrangement joins TRBV27 to TRBJ2-7; D may be TRBD1 (5 bases). This CDR3 has 15 residues. V lost 6 bases, J lost 2 bases, and 17 bases lay in between. The V gene's germline CDR1 is MNHEY and CDR2 SMNVEV (reference sequence). The DNA of the CDR3 is TGTGCCAGCAGACTAAGGGGCGGCCTCCCCTACGAGCAGTACTTC. It is translated as CASRLRGGLPYEQYF.

The chain combines TRBV6-6 with TRBJ1-1; possibly TRBD1 for D (6 bases). There are 14 residues in the CDR3. Trimming removed 6 bases from V and 2 bases from J, with 13 bases in between. CDR1 is MNHNY, CDR2 SVGAGI, per germline (reference sequence). The CDR3 DNA reads as TGTGCCAGCAGATTCCGACAGGACAACACTGAAGCTTTCTTT. Amino acid sequence: CASRFRQDNTEAFF.

The chain joins TRBV5-1 to TRBJ1-1; no clear D. The CDR3 is 13 amino acids. V was trimmed by 2 bases and J by 0 bases, leaving 5 bases between them. Germline CDR1 and CDR2: SGHRS and YFSETQ. In nucleotides, the CDR3 is TGCGCCAGCAGCTTCGAGATGAACACTGAAGCTTTCTTT. This codes for CASSFEMNTEAFF. The complete variable domain, with remaining parts taken from reference TRBV5-1 and TRBJ1-1, reads KAGVTQTPRYLIKTRGQQVTLSCSPISGHRSVSWYQQTPGQGLQFLFEYFSETQRNKGNFPGRFSGRQFSNSRSEMNVSTLELGDSALYLCASSFEMNTEAFFGQGTRLTVV.

The count of this clone is one. This chain connects TRBV11-1 to TRBJ2-7; D possibly corresponds to TRBD2 (7 bases). The CDR3 has 15 residues. The V gene's germline CDR1 is SGHAT and CDR2 FQDESV (reference sequence). V was shortened by 5 bases and J by 0 bases, with 14 bases between the two germline ends. CDR3 amino acids: CASSRHRDYSYEQYF. The CDR3 DNA follows: TGTGCCAGCAGCCGGCACAGGGACTACTCCTACGAGCAGTACTTC.

This chain connects TRBV2 to TRBJ2-2, with TRBD2 identical over 9 bases. V gave up 3 bases and J gave up 1 base; unmatched junction bases: 3. Per the germline V gene, CDR1 is SNHLY and CDR2 is FYNNEI. The CDR3 runs to 16 residues. The CDR3 nucleotides read TGTGCCAGCAGTGATACTAGCGGGCTGAACACCGGGGAGCTGTTTTTT. It specifies CASSDTSGLNTGELFF.

The rearrangement uses TRBV27 and TRBJ1-6, with TRBD1 as a possible D gene (6 bases). The length of the CDR3 is 18 residues. Germline CDR1 MNHEY, CDR2 SMNVEV (reference sequence). Trimming shortened V by 2 bases and J by 0 bases, and 14 bases separated the two germline ends. Here the CDR3 reads CASSLTRGGSSYNSPLHF. CDR3 in DNA: TGTGCCAGCAGTTTAACCAGGGGTGGGAGCTCCTATAATTCACCCCTCCACTTT.

This chain uses TRBV13 with TRBJ2-6, with D perhaps TRBD1 (6 bases). Germline-derived CDR1 and CDR2 are PRHDT and FYEKMQ (reference sequence). The CDR3 sequence is 17 residues long. V was clipped by 5 bases and J by 4 bases, with 18 bases between them. CDR3 sequence: CASSPEIGTSGANVLTF. The CDR3 nucleotides are TGTGCCAGCAGCCCGGAAATTGGGACATCCGGGGCCAACGTCCTGACTTTC.

V usage is TRBV6-5 and J usage is TRBJ1-2; D might be TRBD1 (5 bases). The V gene's germline CDR1 is MNHEY and CDR2 SVGAGI. The CDR3 extends over 15 amino acids. Deletions cut 6 bases from V and 6 bases from J, with 20 bases between. This CDR3 is CASSLRQFSRNGYTF. In nucleotides, the CDR3 is TGTGCCAGCAGCCTCAGACAGTTTTCAAGGAATGGCTACACCTTC.

The chain joins TRBV6-5 to TRBJ2-6, with unresolved D. CDR1 is MNHEY and CDR2 is SVGAGI in the germline V gene. Trimming shortened V by 8 bases and J by 0 bases, and 11 bases separated the two germline ends. The length of the CDR3 is 15 residues. CDR3 loop: CASGAVISGANVLTF. CDR3 in DNA: TGTGCCAGCGGTGCGGTGATCTCTGGGGCCAACGTCCTGACTTTC.

This clone was counted between two and nine times. V is TRBV27 and J is TRBJ2-7; a weak D match, TRBD2 (7 bases). The germline V gene encodes CDR1 MNHEY and CDR2 SMNVEV (reference sequence). Trimming took 5 bases from V and 3 from J, leaving 17 bases between them. The CDR3 is 15 amino acids. CDR3 DNA: TGTGCCAGCAGTCCCAAGGGGGGGGGACACTACGAGCAGTACTTC. Amino acids: CASSPKGGGHYEQYF.

The rearrangement uses TRBV6-5 and TRBJ2-1; D gene unclear. CDR1 is MNHEY and CDR2 is SVGAGI in the germline V gene. Trimming shortened V by 10 bases and J by 0 bases, and 10 bases separated the two germline ends. This CDR3 comprises 13 residues. This chain's CDR3 is CATKQYSYNEQFF. The CDR3 DNA reads as TGTGCCACCAAACAATACTCCTACAATGAGCAGTTCTTC.

V usage is TRBV5-5 and J usage is TRBJ1-2; 8 nucleotides agree with TRBD1. The CDR3 contains 14 residues. From germline, CDR1 is SGHKS and CDR2 YYEKEE (reference sequence). V was clipped by 2 bases and J by 4 bases; unmatched bases: 4. CDR3 sequence reads: CASSFPTGVYGYTF. The DNA for the CDR3 is TGTGCCAGCAGCTTCCCGACAGGGGTCTATGGCTACACCTTC.

The rearrangement links TRBV15 to TRBJ2-7, with 7 bases that match TRBD1. J was trimmed by 2 bases and V by 0 bases; bases with no gene match: 4. This CDR3 is 15 amino acids long. Per germline, CDR1 LNHNV and CDR2 YYDKDF (reference sequence). CDR3 nucleotide sequence: TGTGCCACCAGCAGAGAAGGGCAGGGGGCCTACGAGCAGTACTTC. Encoded protein: CATSREGQGAYEQYF.

The chain carries TRBV28 and TRBJ1-4, with D uncertain. Trimming pared 6 bases from V and 2 bases from J, leaving 10 bases between. Germline V lookup: CDR1 MDHEN, CDR2 SYDVKM. The CDR3 totals 14 residues. CDR3 region: CASSSGSTNEKLFF. In DNA, the CDR3 is TGTGCCAGCAGCTCCGGGTCCACTAATGAAAAACTGTTTTTT.

The V and J genes are TRBV28 and TRBJ1-1, with 7 bases aligning to TRBD1. Germline loops: CDR1 MDHEN, CDR2 SYDVKM. V shed 5 bases, J shed 4 bases, and the junction held 10 bases outside the gene matches. The CDR3 has 15 amino acids. CDR3 amino acids: CASSIQQGRSTEAFF. In nucleotides, the CDR3 is TGTGCCAGCAGTATCCAACAGGGGAGGAGCACTGAAGCTTTCTTT.